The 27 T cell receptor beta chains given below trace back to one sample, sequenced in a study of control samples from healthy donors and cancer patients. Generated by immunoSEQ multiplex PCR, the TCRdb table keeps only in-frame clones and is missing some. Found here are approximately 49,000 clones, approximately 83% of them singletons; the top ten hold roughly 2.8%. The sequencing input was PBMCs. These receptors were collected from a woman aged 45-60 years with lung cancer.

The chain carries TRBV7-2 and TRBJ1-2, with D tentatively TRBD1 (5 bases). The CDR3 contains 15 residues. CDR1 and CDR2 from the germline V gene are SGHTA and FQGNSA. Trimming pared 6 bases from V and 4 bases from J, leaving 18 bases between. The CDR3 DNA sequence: TGTGCCAGCAGTCAAGACAGATCATCACTCTATGGCTACACCTTC. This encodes CASSQDRSSLYGYTF.

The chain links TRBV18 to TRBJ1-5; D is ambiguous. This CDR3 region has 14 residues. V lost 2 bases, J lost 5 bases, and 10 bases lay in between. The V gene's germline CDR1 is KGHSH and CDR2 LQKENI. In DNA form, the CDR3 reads TGTGCCAGCTCACCATCCGGGTCCCATCAGCCCCAGCATTTT. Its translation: CASSPSGSHQPQHF.

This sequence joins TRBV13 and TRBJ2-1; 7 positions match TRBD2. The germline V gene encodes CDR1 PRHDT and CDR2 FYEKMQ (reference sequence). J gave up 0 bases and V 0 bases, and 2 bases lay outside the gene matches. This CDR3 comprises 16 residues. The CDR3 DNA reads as TGTGCCAGCAGCTTAGGCGGGGGGAGCTCCTACAATGAGCAGTTCTTC. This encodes CASSLGGGSSYNEQFF.

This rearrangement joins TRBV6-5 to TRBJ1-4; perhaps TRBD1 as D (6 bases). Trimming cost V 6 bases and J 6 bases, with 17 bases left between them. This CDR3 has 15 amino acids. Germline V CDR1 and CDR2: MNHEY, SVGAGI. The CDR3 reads CASRFQGSGDEKLFF. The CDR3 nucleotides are TGTGCCAGCAGATTTCAGGGGTCCGGGGATGAAAAACTGTTTTTT.

Written as DNA, the CDR3 is TGTGCCAGCTCACCACAGGGGGCGAACACTGAAGCTTTCTTT. Its protein product is CASSPQGANTEAFF. The chain recombines TRBV18 with TRBJ1-1, with 7 bases matching TRBD1. The trim removed 1 base at V and 1 base at J, leaving 0 bases unmatched. In germline, CDR1 is KGHSH, CDR2 LQKENI. The CDR3 consists of 14 residues.

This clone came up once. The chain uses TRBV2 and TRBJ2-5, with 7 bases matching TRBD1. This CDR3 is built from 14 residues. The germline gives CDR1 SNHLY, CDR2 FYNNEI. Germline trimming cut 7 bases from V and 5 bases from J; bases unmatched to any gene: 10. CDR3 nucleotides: TGTGCCAGCAACCGACAGGGAAGGGAGGAGACCCAGTACTTC. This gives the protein CASNRQGREETQYF.

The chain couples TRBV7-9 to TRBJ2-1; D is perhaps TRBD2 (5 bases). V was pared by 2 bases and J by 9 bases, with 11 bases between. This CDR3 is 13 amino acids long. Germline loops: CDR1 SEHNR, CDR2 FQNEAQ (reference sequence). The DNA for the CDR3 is TGTGCCAGCAGCTTATTACTAGGTGGTGAGCAGTTCTTC. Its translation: CASSLLLGGEQFF. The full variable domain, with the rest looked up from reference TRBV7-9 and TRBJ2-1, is DTGVSQNPRHKITKRGQNVTFRCDPISEHNRLYWYRQTLGQGPEFLTYFQNEAQLEKSRLLSDRFSAERPKGSFSTLEIQRTEQGDSAMYLCASSLLLGGEQFFGPGTRLTVL.

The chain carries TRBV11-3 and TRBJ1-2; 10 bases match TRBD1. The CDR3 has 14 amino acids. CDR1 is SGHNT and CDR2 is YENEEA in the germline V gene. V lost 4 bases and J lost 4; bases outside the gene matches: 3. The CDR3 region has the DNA TGTGCCAGCAGCTCGACAGGGGGCGGCTATGGCTACACCTTC. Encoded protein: CASSSTGGGYGYTF.

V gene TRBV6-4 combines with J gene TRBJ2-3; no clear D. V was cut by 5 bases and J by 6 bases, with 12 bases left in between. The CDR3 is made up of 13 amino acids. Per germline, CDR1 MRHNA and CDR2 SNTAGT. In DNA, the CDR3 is TGTGCCAGCAGTACCTCCGGTTCTGATACGCAGTATTTT. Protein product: CASSTSGSDTQYF.

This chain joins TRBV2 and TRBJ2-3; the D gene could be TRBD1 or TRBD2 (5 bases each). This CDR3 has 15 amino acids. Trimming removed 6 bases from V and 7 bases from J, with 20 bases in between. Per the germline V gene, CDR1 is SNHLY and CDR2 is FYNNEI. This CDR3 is CASRDRDGSSYTQYF. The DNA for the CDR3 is TGTGCCAGCAGGGACCGGGACGGGTCTTCTTATACGCAGTATTTT.

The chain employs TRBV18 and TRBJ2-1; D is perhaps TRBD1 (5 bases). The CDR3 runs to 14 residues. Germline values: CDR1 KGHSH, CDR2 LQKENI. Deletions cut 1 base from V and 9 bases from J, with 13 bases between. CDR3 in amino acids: CASSPQARDGEQFF. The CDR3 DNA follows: TGTGCCAGCTCACCACAGGCCAGGGATGGTGAGCAGTTCTTC.

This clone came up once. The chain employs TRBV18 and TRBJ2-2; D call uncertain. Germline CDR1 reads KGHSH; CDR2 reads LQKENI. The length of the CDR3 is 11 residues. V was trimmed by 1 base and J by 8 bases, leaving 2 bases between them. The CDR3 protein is CASSPQGELFF. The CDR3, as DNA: TGTGCCAGCTCACCACAGGGGGAGCTGTTTTTT.

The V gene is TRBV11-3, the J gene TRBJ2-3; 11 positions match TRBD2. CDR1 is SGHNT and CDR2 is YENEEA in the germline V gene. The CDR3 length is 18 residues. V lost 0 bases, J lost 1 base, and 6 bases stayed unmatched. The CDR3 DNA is TGTGCCAGCAGCTTAGATCTGGCTAGCGGGGGGCGCACAGATACGCAGTATTTT. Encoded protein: CASSLDLASGGRTDTQYF.

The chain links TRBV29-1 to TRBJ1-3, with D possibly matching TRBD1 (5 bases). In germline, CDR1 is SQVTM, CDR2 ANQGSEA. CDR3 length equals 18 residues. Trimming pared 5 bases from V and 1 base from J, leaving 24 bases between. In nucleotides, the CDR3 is TGCAGCGTTCCCAGCCCGTGGGGGGGTAAAGGTTCTGGAAACACCATATATTTT. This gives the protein CSVPSPWGGKGSGNTIYF.

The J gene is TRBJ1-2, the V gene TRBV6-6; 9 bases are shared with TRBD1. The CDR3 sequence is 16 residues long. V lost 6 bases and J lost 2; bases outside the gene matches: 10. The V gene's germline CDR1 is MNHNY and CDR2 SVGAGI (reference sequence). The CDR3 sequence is CASSDPGTGLNYGYTF. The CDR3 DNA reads TGTGCCAGCAGCGACCCTGGGACAGGGTTAAACTATGGCTACACCTTC.

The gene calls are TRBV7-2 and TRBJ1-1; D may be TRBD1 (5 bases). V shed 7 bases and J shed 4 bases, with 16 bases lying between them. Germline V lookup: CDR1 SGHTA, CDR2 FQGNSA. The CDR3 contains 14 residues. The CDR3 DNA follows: TGTGCCAGCACCATAGACCCGGGGCCCACTGAAGCTTTCTTT. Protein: CASTIDPGPTEAFF.

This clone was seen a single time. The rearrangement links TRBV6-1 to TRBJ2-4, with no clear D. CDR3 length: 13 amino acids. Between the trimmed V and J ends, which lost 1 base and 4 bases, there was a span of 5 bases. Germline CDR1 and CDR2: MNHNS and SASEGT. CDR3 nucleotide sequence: TGTGCCAGCAGTGAAGGGCAGAAAAACATTCAGTACTTC. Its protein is CASSEGQKNIQYF.

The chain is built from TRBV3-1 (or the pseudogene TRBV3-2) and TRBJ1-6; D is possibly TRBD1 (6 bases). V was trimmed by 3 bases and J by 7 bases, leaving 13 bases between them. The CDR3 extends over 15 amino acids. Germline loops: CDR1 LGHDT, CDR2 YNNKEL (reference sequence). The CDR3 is CASSHNREPNSPLHF. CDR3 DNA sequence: TGTGCCAGCAGCCATAACAGGGAACCGAATTCACCCCTCCACTTT.

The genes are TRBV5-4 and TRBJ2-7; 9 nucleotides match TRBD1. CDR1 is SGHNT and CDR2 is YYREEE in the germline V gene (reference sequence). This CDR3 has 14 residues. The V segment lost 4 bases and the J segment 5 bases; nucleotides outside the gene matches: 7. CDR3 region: CASSRGQGYNEQYF. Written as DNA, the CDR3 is TGTGCCAGCAGCCGTGGACAGGGGTACAACGAGCAGTACTTC.

The CDR3 sequence: CASSSGFGQGSNEQFF. Here the CDR3 DNA reads TGTGCCAGCAGTTCCGGTTTCGGACAGGGGTCCAATGAGCAGTTCTTC. V and J are TRBV7-2 and TRBJ2-1; 9 bases are shared with TRBD1. CDR3 length equals 16 residues. The J segment lost 6 bases and the V segment lost 6 bases, leaving 12 bases of the junction unmatched. Germline V gene lookup returns CDR1 SGHTA and CDR2 FQGNSA.

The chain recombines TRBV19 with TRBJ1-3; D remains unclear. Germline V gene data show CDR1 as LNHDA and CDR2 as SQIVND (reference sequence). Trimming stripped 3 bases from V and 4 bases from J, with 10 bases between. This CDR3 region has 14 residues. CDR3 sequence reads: CASSIRDRGNTIYF. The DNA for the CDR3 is TGTGCCAGTAGTATCAGAGACCGAGGAAACACCATATATTTT.

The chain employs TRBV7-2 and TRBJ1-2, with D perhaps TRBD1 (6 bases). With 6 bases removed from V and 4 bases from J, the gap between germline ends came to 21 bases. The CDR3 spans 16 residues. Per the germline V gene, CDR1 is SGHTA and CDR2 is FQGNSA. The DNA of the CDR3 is TGTGCCAGCAGTCCAAGCGGGGCAGGGGTGAGCTATGGCTACACCTTC. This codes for CASSPSGAGVSYGYTF.

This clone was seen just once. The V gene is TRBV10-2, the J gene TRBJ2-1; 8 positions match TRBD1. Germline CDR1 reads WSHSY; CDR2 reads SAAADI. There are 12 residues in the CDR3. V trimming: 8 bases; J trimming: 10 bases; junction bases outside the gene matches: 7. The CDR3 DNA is TGCGCCAGCGACACCGGGACAGGAGAGCAGTTCTTC. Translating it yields CASDTGTGEQFF.

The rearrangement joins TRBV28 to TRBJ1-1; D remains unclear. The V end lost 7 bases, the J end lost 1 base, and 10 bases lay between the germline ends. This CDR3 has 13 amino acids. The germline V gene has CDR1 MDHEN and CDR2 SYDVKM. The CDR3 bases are TGTGCCAGCATGTTGCAGGAGAACACTGAAGCTTTCTTT. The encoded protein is CASMLQENTEAFF.

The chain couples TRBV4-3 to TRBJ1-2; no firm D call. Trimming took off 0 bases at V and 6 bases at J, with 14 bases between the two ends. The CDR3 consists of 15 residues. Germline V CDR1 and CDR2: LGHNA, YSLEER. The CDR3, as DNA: TGCGCCAGCAGCCAAGATGATGGAAGAGTAGATGGCTACACCTTC. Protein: CASSQDDGRVDGYTF.

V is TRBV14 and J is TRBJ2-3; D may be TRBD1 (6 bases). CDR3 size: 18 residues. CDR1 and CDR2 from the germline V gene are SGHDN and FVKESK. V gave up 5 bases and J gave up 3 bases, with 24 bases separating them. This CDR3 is CASSSRGTGMRKTDTQYF. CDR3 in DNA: TGTGCCAGCAGCTCCAGGGGAACAGGGATGAGGAAGACAGATACGCAGTATTTT.

The CDR3 is CASSQYNEQFF. The CDR3 DNA reads as TGTGCCAGCAGCCAATACAATGAGCAGTTCTTC. The rearrangement uses TRBV11-3 and TRBJ2-1; D remains ambiguous. Trimming took 5 bases from V and 4 from J, leaving 3 bases between them. Germline values: CDR1 SGHNT, CDR2 YENEEA. The CDR3 is 11 residues long.